The source of this T cell receptor beta chain is a study of metastatic and nonmetastatic thyroid tumors. As for the study in general: Thyroid patients, malignant and benign, had repertoires compared across blood and tumor or nodule tissue. General study points: It was reported that TCR beta diversity was significantly higher in malignant thyroid tumors than benign nodules, in blood and tumor.

Authors' analysis steps: It was from CDR3 differences across clinicopathological groups that a distant-metastasis classifier for papillary thyroid cancer was built. TCRdb re-called the PCR reads with MiXCR. The V and J calls were not made by the authors but by TCRdb's processing. Seen here are tens of thousands of clones, about 13% observed once, and the top ten hold 10% to 12%. This clone has a count of ten or more. The antigen remains undetermined. All patients were untreated before thyroid surgery. V lost 6 bases, J lost 1 base, and 12 bases lay in between. The germline gives CDR1 LNHDA, CDR2 SQIVND (reference sequence). The CDR3 has 14 residues.

This chain connects TRBV19 to TRBJ1-1; D is uncertain. Sequenced material: blood. The clonotype was recovered from a female donor with papillary thyroid cancer or a benign thyroid nodule (not recorded which). Some clones in this sample may be carry-over from other donors' samples. CDR3 sequence (DNA): TGTGCCAGTAGCCCCGTTAGGACGAACACTGAAGCTTTCTTT. It encodes CASSPVRTNTEAFF.